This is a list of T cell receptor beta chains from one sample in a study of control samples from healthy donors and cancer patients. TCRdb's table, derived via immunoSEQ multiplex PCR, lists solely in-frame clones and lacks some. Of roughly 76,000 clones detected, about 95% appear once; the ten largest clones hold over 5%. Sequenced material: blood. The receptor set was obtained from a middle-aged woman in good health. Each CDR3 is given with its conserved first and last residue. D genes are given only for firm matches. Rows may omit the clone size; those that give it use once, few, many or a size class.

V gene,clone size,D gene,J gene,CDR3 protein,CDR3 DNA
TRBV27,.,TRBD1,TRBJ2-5,CASSFRTGFRETQYF,TGTGCCAGCAGTTTCAGGACAGGGTTTAGGGAGACCCAGTACTTC
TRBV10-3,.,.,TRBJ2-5,CAISELGTPQETQYF,TGTGCCATCAGTGAGCTTGGGACACCACAAGAGACCCAGTACTTC
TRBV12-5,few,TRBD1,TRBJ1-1,CASGLGTGRDTEAFF,TGTGCTAGTGGTTTGGGGACAGGGAGGGACACTGAAGCTTTCTTT
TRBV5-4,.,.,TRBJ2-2,CASSSLRLHGELFF,TGTGCCAGCAGCTCCCTGCGCCTTCACGGGGAGCTGTTTTTT
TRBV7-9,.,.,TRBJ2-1,CASTTGRGAGYNEQFF,TGTGCCAGCACCACGGGCCGGGGGGCGGGCTACAATGAGCAGTTCTTC
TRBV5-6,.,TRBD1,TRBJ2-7,CASSLSTGGRWYEQYF,TGTGCCAGCAGCTTGAGCACAGGGGGTCGGTGGTACGAGCAGTACTTC
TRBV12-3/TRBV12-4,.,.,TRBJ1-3,CASSLRGGNTIYF,TGTGCCAGCAGTTTAAGGGGCGGAAACACCATATATTTT
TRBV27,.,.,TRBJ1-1,CASSSPRTEAFF,TGTGCCAGCAGTTCCCCGAGGACTGAAGCTTTCTTT
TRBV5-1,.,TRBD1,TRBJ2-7,CASSSEGGGYEQYF,TGCGCCAGCAGCTCCGAAGGGGGCGGGTACGAGCAGTACTTC
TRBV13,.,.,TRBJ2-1,CASSLGVEQFF,TGTGCCAGCAGTCTTGGAGTTGAGCAGTTCTTC
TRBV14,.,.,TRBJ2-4,CASSQGSRKNIQYF,TGTGCCAGCAGCCAAGGGTCCAGAAAAAACATTCAGTACTTC
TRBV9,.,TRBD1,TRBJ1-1,CASSVDQGGGTEAFF,TGTGCCAGCAGCGTAGATCAGGGGGGAGGAACTGAAGCTTTCTTT
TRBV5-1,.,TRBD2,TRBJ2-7,CASSSGAGTLYEQYF,TGCGCCAGCAGCTCGGGAGCGGGAACCCTATACGAGCAGTACTTC
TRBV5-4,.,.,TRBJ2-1,CASSLARQNFYNEQFF,TGTGCCAGCAGCTTGGCCCGACAGAACTTTTACAATGAGCAGTTCTTC
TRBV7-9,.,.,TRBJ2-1,CASSPPRFDEQFF,TGTGCCAGCAGCCCGCCACGGTTCGATGAGCAGTTCTTC
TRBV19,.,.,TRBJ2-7,CASTTSGTLPYEQYF,TGTGCCAGTACCACATCCGGGACTCTACCCTACGAGCAGTACTTC
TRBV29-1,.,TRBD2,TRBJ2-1,CSVELAGTAEQFF,TGCAGCGTTGAACTAGCGGGGACCGCTGAGCAGTTCTTC
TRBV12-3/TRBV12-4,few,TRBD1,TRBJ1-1,CASSLDRGLKAFF,TGTGCCAGCAGTTTAGACAGGGGGCTTAAAGCTTTCTTT
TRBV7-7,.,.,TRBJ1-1,CASSPRVGDPEAFF,TGTGCTAGCAGCCCCCGGGTAGGGGACCCTGAAGCTTTCTTT
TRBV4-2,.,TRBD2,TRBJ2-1,CASSPRTSGGNEQFF,TGTGCCAGCAGCCCTCGGACTAGCGGGGGGAATGAGCAGTTCTTC
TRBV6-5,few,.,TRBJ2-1,CASSYSLGRVNEQFF,TGTGCCAGCAGTTACTCCCTGGGGCGGGTCAATGAGCAGTTCTTC
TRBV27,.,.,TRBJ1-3,CASGSGFGNTIYF,TGTGCCAGCGGCTCAGGGTTCGGAAACACCATATATTTT
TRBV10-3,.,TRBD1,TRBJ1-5,CAISDRAQGENQPQHF,TGTGCCATCAGTGATCGGGCCCAGGGGGAGAATCAGCCCCAGCATTTT
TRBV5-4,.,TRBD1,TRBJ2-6,CASSKGQGGSGANVLTF,TGTGCCAGCAGCAAGGGACAGGGTGGCTCTGGGGCCAACGTCCTGACTTTC
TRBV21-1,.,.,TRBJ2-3,CASTPPELAASTDTQYF,TGTGCCAGCACCCCCCCCGAACTAGCGGCTAGCACAGATACGCAGTATTTT
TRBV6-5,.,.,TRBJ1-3,CASTLGQSSGNTIYF,TGTGCCAGCACTCTCGGACAGAGCTCTGGAAACACCATATATTTT
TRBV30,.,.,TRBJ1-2,CAWGQTNYGYTF,TGTGCCTGGGGACAGACAAATTATGGCTACACCTTC
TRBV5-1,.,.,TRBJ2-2,CASSPRRAPPGELFF,TGCGCCAGCAGCCCTCGAAGGGCCCCCCCCGGGGAGCTGTTTTTT
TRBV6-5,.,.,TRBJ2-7,CASSYSGASLSYEQYF,TGTGCCAGCAGTTACTCGGGGGCAAGTCTGTCCTACGAGCAGTACTTC
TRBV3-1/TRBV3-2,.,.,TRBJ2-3,CASSQDVPGSTDTQYF,TGTGCCAGCAGCCAAGATGTTCCGGGAAGCACAGATACGCAGTATTTT
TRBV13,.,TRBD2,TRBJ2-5,CASSQRLAATLLETQYF,TGTGCCAGCAGCCAACGACTAGCAGCCACCCTTCTGGAGACCCAGTACTTC
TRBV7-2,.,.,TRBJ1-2,CASSHRQVDYGYTF,TGTGCCAGCAGCCACCGACAGGTGGATTATGGCTACACCTTC
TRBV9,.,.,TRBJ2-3,CASSPGLGRDTQYF,TGTGCCAGCAGCCCGGGACTCGGCAGGGATACGCAGTATTTT
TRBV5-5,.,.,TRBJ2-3,CASSLGTASTDTQYF,TGTGCCAGCAGCTTAGGCACAGCTAGCACAGATACGCAGTATTTT
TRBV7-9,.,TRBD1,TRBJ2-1,CASSLKTGAHEQFF,TGTGCCAGCAGCCTCAAAACAGGGGCGCATGAGCAGTTCTTC
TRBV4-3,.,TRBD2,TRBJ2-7,CASSQESGGSHEQYF,TGCGCCAGCAGCCAAGAGAGCGGGGGGTCACACGAGCAGTACTTC
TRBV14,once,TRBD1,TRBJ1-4,CASSLLPNRDRGTNEKLFF,TGTGCCAGCAGCCTACTACCTAACCGGGACAGGGGCACTAATGAAAAACTGTTTTTT
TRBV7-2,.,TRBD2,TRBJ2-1,CASSFDSGTSYNEQFF,TGTGCCAGCAGCTTTGATAGCGGGACCTCCTACAATGAGCAGTTCTTC
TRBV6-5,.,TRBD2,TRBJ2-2,CASRRGGSLTGELFF,TGTGCCAGCAGGCGTGGCGGGAGCCTGACCGGGGAGCTGTTTTTT
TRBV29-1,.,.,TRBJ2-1,CSVSRGGEQFF,TGCAGCGTCTCGAGGGGTGGTGAGCAGTTCTTC
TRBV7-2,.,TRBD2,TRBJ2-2,CASSLHSGGAGELFF,TGTGCCAGCAGCCTTCATAGCGGGGGGGCCGGGGAGCTGTTTTTT
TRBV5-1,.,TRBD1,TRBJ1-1,CASSFNGQGEGEAFF,TGCGCCAGCAGTTTCAATGGACAGGGAGAAGGTGAAGCTTTCTTT
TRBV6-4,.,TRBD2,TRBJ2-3,CASSDSAGGHTDTQYF,TGTGCCAGCAGTGACTCGGCGGGAGGTCACACAGATACGCAGTATTTT
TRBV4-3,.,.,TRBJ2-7,CASSQDQSPYEQYF,TGCGCCAGCAGCCAAGATCAGAGCCCCTACGAGCAGTACTTC
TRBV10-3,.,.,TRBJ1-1,CAASPLGNTEAFF,TGTGCCGCCAGCCCCCTAGGGAACACTGAAGCTTTCTTT